The 26 T cell receptor beta chains in this list originate from one sample, sequenced in a study of blood T cell dynamics during melanoma immunotherapy. Time point here: pre-treatment baseline. Profiled with immunoSEQ multiplex PCR; TCRdb holds only in-frame clones, not every one. The profile shows about 6,400 clones, 88% of them singletons. The source was blood, collected from a patient treated with checkpoint blockade. These receptors originate from a human donor with melanoma.

V and J are TRBV7-9 and TRBJ1-6; D perhaps matches TRBD1 (5 bases). This CDR3 has 16 residues. CDR1 is SEHNR, CDR2 FQNEAQ, per germline (reference sequence). V shed 5 bases and J shed 9 bases, with 20 bases lying between them. CDR3 region: CASSPEGREASSPLHF. In DNA, the CDR3 is TGTGCCAGCAGCCCTGAGGGCAGGGAGGCAAGTTCACCCCTCCACTTT.

This clone was recorded a few times. V usage is TRBV19 and J usage is TRBJ1-2, with 7 nucleotides matching TRBD1. The CDR3 length is 15 residues. The germline gives CDR1 LNHDA, CDR2 SQIVND (reference sequence). After removal of 4 bases from V and 5 bases from J, the junction contained 10 bases not matched to a gene. CDR3 nucleotide sequence: TGTGCCAGTAGTAAAGGGACAGACGAGTTATATGGCTACACCTTC. Translating it yields CASSKGTDELYGYTF.

This chain joins TRBV7-8 and TRBJ2-1; no reliable D call. Germline assignment: CDR1 SGHVS and CDR2 FQNEAQ. Between the trimmed V and J ends, which lost 3 bases and 9 bases, there was a span of 9 bases. The CDR3 length is 12 residues. The CDR3 spells CASSLASPEQFF. CDR3 DNA: TGTGCCAGCAGCTTGGCCTCGCCTGAGCAGTTCTTC.

The CDR3 reads CASSSGQGLSLLPYEQYF. The CDR3 nucleotides are TGCGCCAGCAGTTCAGGACAGGGCCTCTCCCTCCTCCCCTACGAGCAGTACTTC. The genes are TRBV4-1 and TRBJ2-7; 8 bases map to TRBD1. The germline CDR1 and CDR2 sequences are MGHRA and YSYEKL. The CDR3 sequence is 18 residues long. Trimming removed 6 bases from V and 2 bases from J; junction bases left unmatched: 18.

The genes are TRBV30 and TRBJ1-3; D uncertain. Trimming removed 0 bases at V and 7 bases at J, with 10 bases between. The CDR3 runs 13 residues. CDR1 and CDR2 (germline): GTSNPN, SVGIG (reference sequence). In DNA form, the CDR3 reads TGTGCCTGGAGTGTGGGAATTGGGAACACCATATATTTT. This gives the protein CAWSVGIGNTIYF.

CDR3 sequence (DNA): TGTGCCAGCAGCTTGGATTCGGGGGCGGCCGGCTACACCTTC. This translates into CASSLDSGAAGYTF. The chain combines TRBV5-6 with TRBJ1-2, with D possibly matching TRBD1 (6 bases). V was cut by 0 bases and J by 8 bases, with 14 bases left in between. The length of the CDR3 is 14 residues. The germline gives CDR1 SGHDT, CDR2 YYEEEE.

V and J are TRBV29-1 and TRBJ1-2, with 9 positions matching TRBD1. Trimming cost V 7 bases and J 9 bases; bases outside gene matches: 9. CDR1 SQVTM and CDR2 ANQGSEA come from the germline V gene. This CDR3 has 12 residues. This CDR3 is CSAEDRGISYTF. The DNA of the CDR3 is TGCAGCGCCGAGGACAGGGGTATCAGCTACACCTTC.

V and J are TRBV2 and TRBJ2-5; D call uncertain. Germline V CDR1 and CDR2: SNHLY, FYNNEI. V was clipped by 4 bases and J by 5 bases, with 11 bases between them. The CDR3 has 13 residues. The DNA for the CDR3 is TGTGCCAGCAGTGCCAGACTGTTGGAGACCCAGTACTTC. Encoded protein: CASSARLLETQYF. Supplemented by reference TRBV2 and TRBJ2-5, the full variable domain reads EPEVTQTPSHQVTQMGQEVILRCVPISNHLYFYWYRQILGQKVEFLVSFYNNEISEKSEIFDDQFSVERPDGSNFTLKIRSTKLEDSAMYFCASSARLLETQYFGPGTRLLVL.

This clone was counted once. The CDR3 loop reads CASSLQGYGYTF. CDR3 nucleotide sequence: TGTGCCAGCAGCTTACAGGGATACGGCTACACCTTC. The gene calls are TRBV7-2 and TRBJ1-2; D may be TRBD1 (5 bases). Germline V gene data show CDR1 as SGHTA and CDR2 as FQGNSA. This CDR3 has 12 residues. The V gene lost 2 bases and the J gene lost 8 bases, with 9 bases spanning the gap.

The chain employs TRBV19 and TRBJ2-1; D might be TRBD1 or TRBD2, each matching 7 bases. The CDR3 spans 14 residues. V was pared by 5 bases and J by 8 bases, with 16 bases between. From germline, CDR1 is LNHDA and CDR2 SQIVND (reference sequence). The CDR3 here is CASSASGGRDEQFF. The CDR3 coding sequence is TGTGCCAGTAGTGCCTCAGGGGGGAGGGATGAGCAGTTCTTC.

This sequence joins TRBV7-9 and TRBJ2-5, with 8 bases aligning to TRBD1. Losses at the gene ends were 5 bases for V and 4 bases for J; bases not matched to a gene: 9. CDR3 length equals 15 residues. Germline V CDR1 and CDR2: SEHNR, FQNEAQ (reference sequence). The CDR3 sequence is CASSQTDRASETQYF. Here the CDR3 DNA reads TGTGCCAGCAGCCAAACGGACAGGGCGTCAGAGACCCAGTACTTC.

The table lists this clone with a count of one. This chain links TRBV7-8 with TRBJ1-2; D unresolved. Germline lookup yields CDR1 SGHVS and CDR2 FQNEAQ. Trimming stripped 4 bases from V and 1 base from J, with 10 bases between. The CDR3 runs to 14 residues. The chain's CDR3 is CASSSGPLNYGYTF. The CDR3, as DNA: TGTGCCAGCAGCTCCGGACCGCTTAACTATGGCTACACCTTC.

This rearrangement joins TRBV7-6 to TRBJ2-3; 7 bases align to TRBD2. This CDR3 region has 15 residues. The V gene end was trimmed by 7 bases and the J gene end by 1 base; junction bases not matched to a gene: 8. CDR1 is SGHVS and CDR2 is FNYEAQ in the germline V gene. CDR3 sequence reads: CASTLRDYRTDTQYF. As DNA, the CDR3 is TGTGCCAGCACTCTCCGGGACTACCGCACAGATACGCAGTATTTT.

The J gene is TRBJ2-3, the V gene TRBV9, with 8 bases fitting TRBD1. After removal of 1 base from V and 2 bases from J, the junction contained 3 bases not matched to a gene. The CDR3 is made up of 15 amino acids. Germline V gene data show CDR1 as SGDLS and CDR2 as YYNGEE. The CDR3 protein is CASSVRQGYTDTQYF. The DNA for the CDR3 is TGTGCCAGCAGCGTACGACAGGGGTACACAGATACGCAGTATTTT.

The rearrangement uses TRBV7-2 and TRBJ1-4; weak D call: TRBD1 (6 bases). Trimming removed 5 bases at V and 8 bases at J, with 15 bases between. This CDR3 is 14 amino acids long. From germline, CDR1 is SGHTA and CDR2 FQGNSA. CDR3 residues: CASSPPGAGEKLFF. CDR3 DNA sequence: TGTGCCAGCAGCCCCCCAGGGGCGGGGGAAAAACTGTTTTTT.

This clone has just one count. The chain links TRBV6-6 to TRBJ1-6, with no clear D. From germline, CDR1 is MNHNY and CDR2 SVGAGI (reference sequence). This CDR3 contains 15 residues. Trimming left V 2 bases short and J 0 bases short, with 5 bases between. The CDR3, as DNA: TGTGCCAGCAGTTACCTTAGCTCCTATAATTCACCCCTCCACTTT. It is translated as CASSYLSSYNSPLHF.

The chain carries TRBV11-2 and TRBJ1-1; TRBD1 is a possible D gene (6 bases). Between the trimmed V and J ends, which lost 8 bases and 1 base, there was a span of 11 bases. Germline values: CDR1 SGHAT, CDR2 FQNNGV. The CDR3 contains 13 residues. The CDR3 region is CASGRTANTEAFF. Here the CDR3 DNA reads TGTGCCAGCGGCCGGACAGCGAACACTGAAGCTTTCTTT.

This chain uses TRBV30 with TRBJ2-5, with D unresolved. This CDR3 has 13 amino acids. Trimming took 3 bases from V and 5 from J, leaving 13 bases between them. From germline, CDR1 is GTSNPN and CDR2 SVGIG (reference sequence). The CDR3: CAWRRPSQETQYF. The CDR3 region has the DNA TGTGCCTGGAGACGACCGTCCCAGGAGACCCAGTACTTC.

This clone was found once. The V and J genes are TRBV9 and TRBJ1-2; no reliable D call. The CDR3 has 14 amino acids. Germline CDR1 SGDLS, CDR2 YYNGEE. The germline V and J ends were trimmed by 1 base and 0 bases, with 7 bases remaining between them. The CDR3 is CASSVRATNYGYTF. CDR3 coding DNA: TGTGCCAGCAGCGTACGGGCTACTAACTATGGCTACACCTTC.

This chain uses TRBV7-3 with TRBJ1-2, with 7 bases that match TRBD1. Germline V gene sequence: CDR1 SGHTA, CDR2 FQGTGA. This CDR3 contains 14 residues. Trimming took 5 bases from V and 3 from J; bases not matched to a gene: 6. CDR3 amino acids: CASSVTGTDYGYTF. The CDR3 region has the DNA TGTGCCAGCAGCGTTACCGGGACAGACTATGGCTACACCTTC.

The V gene is TRBV19, the J gene TRBJ1-6; TRBD1 agrees at 9 bases. CDR1 is LNHDA and CDR2 is SQIVND in the germline V gene (reference sequence). J gave up 7 bases and V 9 bases, and 13 bases lay outside the gene matches. This CDR3 has 16 residues. The CDR3 spells CASSNRDREMNSPLHF. DNA of the CDR3: TGTGCCAGCTCCAACCGGGACAGGGAGATGAATTCACCCCTCCACTTT.

The V call is TRBV11-2, the J call TRBJ1-3, with D tentatively TRBD1 (5 bases). This CDR3 spans 13 amino acids. Deletions cut 0 bases from V and 10 bases from J, with 10 bases between. The germline V gene has CDR1 SGHAT and CDR2 FQNNGV. DNA for the CDR3: TGTGCCAGCAGCTTAGACAGGGAAAGGACCATATATTTT. Its translation is CASSLDRERTIYF.

CDR3 sequence reads: CASRLGGETEAFF. Here the CDR3 DNA reads TGTGCCAGTCGTCTGGGGGGCGAGACTGAAGCTTTCTTT. J is TRBJ1-1 and V is TRBV19, with D perhaps matching TRBD1 (6 bases). From germline, CDR1 is LNHDA and CDR2 SQIVND (reference sequence). This CDR3 is 13 amino acids long. V shed 8 bases and J shed 5 bases, with 15 bases lying between them.

The genes are TRBV4-3 and TRBJ1-2; a possible D gene is TRBD1 (5 bases). The CDR3 extends over 15 amino acids. V lost 4 bases and J 0 bases, leaving 12 bases between the germline ends. Looked up from germline, CDR1 is LGHNA and CDR2 is YSLEER. The CDR3 coding sequence is TGCGCCAGCAGCCTGAATCTGGGGCCTAACTATGGCTACACCTTC. Its protein is CASSLNLGPNYGYTF.

The table lists this clone with a count of one. This chain links TRBV18 with TRBJ2-1; tentatively, D is TRBD2 (5 bases). Trimming shortened V by 2 bases and J by 0 bases, and 8 bases separated the two germline ends. The CDR3 contains 15 residues. The germline gives CDR1 KGHSH, CDR2 LQKENI. The CDR3 nucleotides read TGTGCCAGCTCACCAAACCGGGACTCCTACAATGAGCAGTTCTTC. Amino acids: CASSPNRDSYNEQFF. Filled out from reference TRBV18 and TRBJ2-1, the complete variable domain reads NAGVMQNPRHLVRRRGQEARLRCSPMKGHSHVYWYRQLPEEGLKFMVYLQKENIIDESGMPKERFSAEFPKEGPSILRIQQVVRGDSAAYFCASSPNRDSYNEQFFGPGTRLTVL.

V is TRBV4-3 and J is TRBJ1-2; D is uncertain. The germline V gene encodes CDR1 LGHNA and CDR2 YSLEER. The CDR3 is 16 residues long. The germline V and J ends were trimmed by 4 bases and 0 bases, with 15 bases remaining between them. This CDR3 reads CASSPGRRWTNYGYTF. The CDR3 nucleotides are TGCGCCAGCAGCCCCGGACGGAGGTGGACTAACTATGGCTACACCTTC.